This T cell receptor (beta chain) derives from a study of cytomegalovirus exposure and HLA in healthy donors. Study as a whole: Most genotyped donors, around 78% of fewer than 400, had Caucasian-associated genetic ancestry.

Comment on this clone: Its matching antigen is unknown.

The CDR3 spans 19 residues. Trimming cost V 5 bases and J 6 bases; bases outside gene matches: 17. Germline loops: CDR1 SGHTA, CDR2 FQGNSA. General observations from the study: The study listed some 160 cytomegalovirus-associated TCR beta chains. Later on, an analysis tied some 17,000 TCR beta sequences to HLA alleles at 0.05 false discovery rate.

The PCR ran on 60 Vbeta and 13 Jbeta primers. Assay used: immunoSEQ multiplex PCR; TCRdb lists only in-frame clones, some missing. Among about 160,000 clones listed, 75% to 90% were seen once. Samples came from healthy bone marrow donors. This receptor was obtained from a girl aged 2 to 9 in good health and CMV-seropositive. V gene TRBV7-2 combines with J gene TRBJ2-3; 13 bases line up with TRBD2. Specimen: PBMCs. The CDR3 reads CASSPLGTSGISGGDTQYF. CDR3 sequence (DNA): TGTGCCAGCAGCCCCCTAGGGACTAGCGGGATTAGCGGGGGGGATACGCAGTATTTT.